A selection of T cell receptor beta chains follows, all from one sample in a study of cytomegalovirus exposure and HLA in healthy donors. Using immunoSEQ multiplex PCR, the repertoire was profiled, and TCRdb retains in-frame clones only, with some absent. Altogether some 200,000 clones are present, roughly 72% being singletons, with the ten largest covering roughly 1.9%. Sequenced material: PBMCs. The origin of the receptors is a woman in her twenties or thirties in good health and CMV-seropositive. Both conserved end residues are part of each CDR3. The order of the fields is clone size, J gene, D gene, V gene, CDR3 DNA, CDR3 protein. D genes are given only for firm matches. Only some rows state a clone size, as once, few, many or a class for expanded clones.

clone_size: once; j_call: TRBJ1-2; d_call: -; v_call: TRBV19; cdr3_nt: TGTGCCAGTAGGAAACCGGGGGAAGGAAACTATGGCTACACCTTC; cdr3_aa: CASRKPGEGNYGYTF
clone_size: -; j_call: TRBJ1-2; d_call: -; v_call: TRBV30; cdr3_nt: TGTGCCAGCAGACTCCGAGGGGCGGGAGGCTACACCTTC; cdr3_aa: CASRLRGAGGYTF
clone_size: once; j_call: TRBJ2-1; d_call: TRBD2; v_call: TRBV7-6; cdr3_nt: TGTGCCAGCAGCTGGCGGGGGGCGGGGACTAGCTCCTACAATGAGCAGTTCTTC; cdr3_aa: CASSWRGAGTSSYNEQFF
clone_size: -; j_call: TRBJ1-2; d_call: TRBD1; v_call: TRBV6-5; cdr3_nt: TGTGCCAGCAGTTCCGGACAGGGGAGCTATGGCTACACCTTC; cdr3_aa: CASSSGQGSYGYTF
clone_size: -; j_call: TRBJ1-1; d_call: -; v_call: TRBV29-1; cdr3_nt: TGCAGCGCCCGACAGGCGAACACTGAAGCTTTCTTT; cdr3_aa: CSARQANTEAFF
clone_size: -; j_call: TRBJ1-5; d_call: TRBD1; v_call: TRBV5-6; cdr3_nt: TGTGCCAGCAGCTTGGGCGCAGGGGGAGGAAATCAGCCCCAGCATTTT; cdr3_aa: CASSLGAGGGNQPQHF
clone_size: -; j_call: TRBJ1-4; d_call: TRBD1; v_call: TRBV10-2; cdr3_nt: TGCGCCAGCAGGGCCGGGACAGGGTTTTCACTGTTTTTT; cdr3_aa: CASRAGTGFSLFF
clone_size: -; j_call: TRBJ2-7; d_call: -; v_call: TRBV7-2; cdr3_nt: TGTGCCAGCAGCACCCTATACGAGCAGTACTTC; cdr3_aa: CASSTLYEQYF
clone_size: -; j_call: TRBJ2-5; d_call: -; v_call: TRBV6-5; cdr3_nt: TGTGCCAGCAGTTCGCATAGCGTCCAAGAGACCCAGTACTTC; cdr3_aa: CASSSHSVQETQYF
clone_size: -; j_call: TRBJ2-7; d_call: TRBD1; v_call: TRBV11-2; cdr3_nt: TGTGCCAGCAGCTTGGTGACAGGGGCGGGTTACGAGCAGTACTTC; cdr3_aa: CASSLVTGAGYEQYF
clone_size: -; j_call: TRBJ2-2; d_call: TRBD2; v_call: TRBV11-3; cdr3_nt: TGTGCCAGCAGCTTACTAGCGGGAGACACCGGGGAGCTGTTTTTT; cdr3_aa: CASSLLAGDTGELFF
clone_size: -; j_call: TRBJ2-1; d_call: -; v_call: TRBV5-1; cdr3_nt: TGCGCCAGCAGCCCTAGAGGCCTTGTAATACCCCGGCTCCGCTCCTACAATGAGCAGTTCTTC; cdr3_aa: CASSPRGLVIPRLRSYNEQFF
clone_size: few; j_call: TRBJ1-3; d_call: TRBD1; v_call: TRBV4-2; cdr3_nt: TGTGCCAGCAGCCAAACTACAGGGGATTCTGGAAACACCATATATTTT; cdr3_aa: CASSQTTGDSGNTIYF
clone_size: -; j_call: TRBJ2-5; d_call: TRBD2; v_call: TRBV5-8; cdr3_nt: TGTGCCAGCAGCTCGGGGGAGGGCTTGGAGACCCAGTACTTC; cdr3_aa: CASSSGEGLETQYF
clone_size: -; j_call: TRBJ1-2; d_call: -; v_call: TRBV27; cdr3_nt: TGTGCCAGCAGTTTAAAGGGAGCAAGCTATGGCTACACCTTC; cdr3_aa: CASSLKGASYGYTF
clone_size: few; j_call: TRBJ2-1; d_call: TRBD2; v_call: TRBV6-4; cdr3_nt: TGTGCCAGCAGTGACTCGGGTAGCGGGGTGTCCCGGCATGAGCAGTTCTTC; cdr3_aa: CASSDSGSGVSRHEQFF
clone_size: few; j_call: TRBJ2-3; d_call: -; v_call: TRBV18; cdr3_nt: TGTGCCAGCTCACCGATTGGAAAGGAGGCTACGCAGTATTTT; cdr3_aa: CASSPIGKEATQYF
clone_size: few; j_call: TRBJ1-4; d_call: TRBD1; v_call: TRBV5-1; cdr3_nt: TGCGCCAGCAGGATGGGGGGACAGCGATATGAAAAACTGTTTTTT; cdr3_aa: CASRMGGQRYEKLFF
clone_size: -; j_call: TRBJ2-1; d_call: TRBD2; v_call: TRBV5-1; cdr3_nt: TGCGCCAGCAAGGTCGGGGGGGCATCGGCCAATGAGCAGTTCTTC; cdr3_aa: CASKVGGASANEQFF
clone_size: -; j_call: TRBJ1-6; d_call: TRBD1; v_call: TRBV6-1; cdr3_nt: TGTGCCAGCAGTGCCCCGACAGGGACCAATTCACCCCTCCACTTT; cdr3_aa: CASSAPTGTNSPLHF
clone_size: once; j_call: TRBJ2-1; d_call: TRBD1; v_call: TRBV5-1; cdr3_nt: TGCGCCAGCAGCTGGGACAGCGTCAATGAGCAGTTCTTC; cdr3_aa: CASSWDSVNEQFF
clone_size: -; j_call: TRBJ1-5; d_call: -; v_call: TRBV6-1; cdr3_nt: TGTGCCAGCAGTGCCGCAGGGGTGGGTCAGCCCCAGCATTTT; cdr3_aa: CASSAAGVGQPQHF
clone_size: -; j_call: TRBJ1-2; d_call: -; v_call: TRBV7-2; cdr3_nt: TGTGCCAGCAGCTCCAGTTCTGCCGGCTACACCTTC; cdr3_aa: CASSSSSAGYTF
clone_size: once; j_call: TRBJ2-3; d_call: TRBD2; v_call: TRBV4-3; cdr3_nt: TGCGCCAGCAGCCAAGCGGGAGGGAGCACAGATACGCAGTATTTT; cdr3_aa: CASSQAGGSTDTQYF
clone_size: -; j_call: TRBJ1-2; d_call: -; v_call: TRBV7-2; cdr3_nt: TGTGCCAGCAATCCACAGGGTCCGGGCGTGAGAGGCTACACCTTC; cdr3_aa: CASNPQGPGVRGYTF
clone_size: -; j_call: TRBJ2-6; d_call: TRBD1; v_call: TRBV14; cdr3_nt: TGTGCCAGCCGTCCGGGACAGGGGCACACTGGGGCCAACGTCCTGACTTTC; cdr3_aa: CASRPGQGHTGANVLTF
clone_size: -; j_call: TRBJ1-4; d_call: TRBD1; v_call: TRBV6-1; cdr3_nt: TGTGCCAGCAGTGAAAACAGGGGAACTAATGAAAAACTGTTTTTT; cdr3_aa: CASSENRGTNEKLFF
clone_size: -; j_call: TRBJ1-2; d_call: TRBD1; v_call: TRBV2; cdr3_nt: TGTGCCAGCAGTATAAAGGGACAGGTGAAGAACTATGGCTACACCTTC; cdr3_aa: CASSIKGQVKNYGYTF
clone_size: -; j_call: TRBJ2-2; d_call: -; v_call: TRBV9; cdr3_nt: TGTGCCAGCAGCGTAGGAGCTGACAGTTTGAACACCGGGGAGCTGTTTTTT; cdr3_aa: CASSVGADSLNTGELFF
clone_size: -; j_call: TRBJ2-7; d_call: TRBD2; v_call: TRBV9; cdr3_nt: TGTGCCAGCAGCGTAGAACTAGCGGGAGCGGGGGAGCAGTACTTC; cdr3_aa: CASSVELAGAGEQYF
clone_size: -; j_call: TRBJ1-4; d_call: -; v_call: TRBV30; cdr3_nt: TGTGCCTGGAGTGTACAGGGAAAACTGTTTTTT; cdr3_aa: CAWSVQGKLFF
clone_size: -; j_call: TRBJ1-1; d_call: TRBD1; v_call: TRBV5-1; cdr3_nt: TGCGCCAGCAGCTTGTTTCCAGTGGACAGGGCGAACACTGAAGCTTTCTTT; cdr3_aa: CASSLFPVDRANTEAFF
clone_size: -; j_call: TRBJ2-5; d_call: TRBD2; v_call: TRBV5-1; cdr3_nt: TGCGCCAGCAGCCCCCCCCTGACTAGCGGGGGGGCGATTGGGGAGACCCAGTACTTC; cdr3_aa: CASSPPLTSGGAIGETQYF
clone_size: -; j_call: TRBJ1-6; d_call: -; v_call: TRBV6-5; cdr3_nt: TGTGCCAGCAGTTACGGGCAGGGTGGGAATTCACCCCTCCACTTT; cdr3_aa: CASSYGQGGNSPLHF
clone_size: -; j_call: TRBJ1-5; d_call: TRBD1; v_call: TRBV7-2; cdr3_nt: TGTGCCAGCAGCTTAAAAGCAGGGGGTGGTCAGCCCCAGCATTTT; cdr3_aa: CASSLKAGGGQPQHF
clone_size: -; j_call: TRBJ1-6; d_call: -; v_call: TRBV9; cdr3_nt: TGTGCCAGCAGCAAGAGCTCCTATAATTCACCCCTCCACTTT; cdr3_aa: CASSKSSYNSPLHF
clone_size: -; j_call: TRBJ1-3; d_call: -; v_call: TRBV30; cdr3_nt: TGTGCCTGGATCAAAGGAAACACCATATATTTT; cdr3_aa: CAWIKGNTIYF